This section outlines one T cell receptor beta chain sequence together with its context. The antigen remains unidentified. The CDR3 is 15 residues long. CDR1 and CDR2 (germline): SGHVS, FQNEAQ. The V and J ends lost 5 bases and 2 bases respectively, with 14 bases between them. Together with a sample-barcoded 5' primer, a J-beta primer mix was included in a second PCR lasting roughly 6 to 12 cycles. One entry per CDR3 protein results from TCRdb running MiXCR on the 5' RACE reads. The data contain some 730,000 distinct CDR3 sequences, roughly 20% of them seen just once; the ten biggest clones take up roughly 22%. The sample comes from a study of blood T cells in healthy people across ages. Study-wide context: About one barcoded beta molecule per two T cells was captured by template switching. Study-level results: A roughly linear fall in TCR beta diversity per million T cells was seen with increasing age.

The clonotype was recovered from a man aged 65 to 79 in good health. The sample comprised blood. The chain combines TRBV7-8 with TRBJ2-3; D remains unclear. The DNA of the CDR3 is TGTGCCAGCAGCCAAGCGAGGCCTATCACAGATACGCAGTATTTT. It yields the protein CASSQARPITDTQYF.